This entry describes one TCR beta chain. What it binds is not known. This record belongs to a study of T-cell memory formation after mild COVID-19. CDR1 SEHNR and CDR2 FQNEAQ come from the germline V gene (reference sequence). The CDR3 has 18 residues. Deletions cut 1 base from V and 1 base from J, with 17 bases between. Overall study results and limits: Most CD4+ clones that shrank were in CM and EM, while CD8+ ones turned up in EMRA. Nothing confirmed that second-wave clones peaking on day 37 were specific for SARS-CoV-2.

5'RACE, which relied on constant-segment primers, yielded TCR alpha and TCR beta cDNA libraries carrying sample barcodes and UMIs. TCRdb passed the 5' RACE reads through MiXCR, listing each CDR3 protein once. This sample has 90,000 to 120,000 distinct CDR3 sequences, with 13% to 15% found just once. The material sequenced was PBMCs or a T cell subset sorted from them (not recorded which). This clonotype was obtained from a man aged 18 to 35 who had mild COVID-19 (a few samples of this study predate the infection). Cell type and time point are not known. The gene calls are TRBV7-9 and TRBJ1-3; D might be TRBD1 (6 bases). The CDR3 DNA follows: TGTGCCAGCAGCTTAGTCGTCCGGGGGGCGCAATCTGGAAACACCATATATTTT. Translated, it gives CASSLVVRGAQSGNTIYF. The full variable domain, completed using reference TRBV7-9 and TRBJ1-3, is DTGVSQNPRHKITKRGQNVTFRCDPISEHNRLYWYRQTLGQGPEFLTYFQNEAQLEKSRLLSDRFSAERPKGSFSTLEIQRTEQGDSAMYLCASSLVVRGAQSGNTIYFGEGSWLTVV.